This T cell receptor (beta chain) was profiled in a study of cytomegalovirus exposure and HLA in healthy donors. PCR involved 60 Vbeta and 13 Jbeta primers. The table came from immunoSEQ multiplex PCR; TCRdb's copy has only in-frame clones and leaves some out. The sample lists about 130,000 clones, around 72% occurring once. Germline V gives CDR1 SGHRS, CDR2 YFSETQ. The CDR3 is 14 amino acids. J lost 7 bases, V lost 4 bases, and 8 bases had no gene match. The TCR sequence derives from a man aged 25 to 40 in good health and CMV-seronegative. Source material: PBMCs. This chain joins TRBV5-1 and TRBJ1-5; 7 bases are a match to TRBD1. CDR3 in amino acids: CASSVTGTEQPQHF. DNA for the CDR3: TGCGCCAGCAGCGTAACAGGGACAGAGCAGCCCCAGCATTTT. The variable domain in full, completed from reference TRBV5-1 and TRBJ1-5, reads KAGVTQTPRYLIKTRGQQVTLSCSPISGHRSVSWYQQTPGQGLQFLFEYFSETQRNKGNFPGRFSGRQFSNSRSEMNVSTLELGDSALYLCASSVTGTEQPQHFGDGTRLSIL.